The 27 T cell receptor beta chains listed next were all sequenced from one sample in a study of vaccination effects on CD4 cells after COVID-19. Profiled with immunoSEQ multiplex PCR; TCRdb holds only in-frame clones, not every one. The sample holds around 30,000 clones, 55% to 75% seen once. Before sequencing, viral peptide pools were used by the ViraFEST assay to expand antigen-specific CD4+ T cells. It was after nine to ten days of culture that CD4+ T cells were isolated. Participants were vaccinated with two doses of either the BNT162b2 or mRNA-1273 vaccine. These receptors are not linked to any known antigen. The material sequenced was CD4+ T cells from PBMCs cultured with HCoV-229E spike peptides, taken after COVID-19 vaccination. Every receptor here comes from a human donor who received a COVID-19 vaccine.

The genes are TRBV7-7 and TRBJ2-2; D may be TRBD1 or TRBD2 (5 bases each). V was trimmed by 5 bases and J by 2 bases, leaving 15 bases between them. The CDR3 consists of 16 residues. Per the germline V gene, CDR1 is SSHAT and CDR2 is FNYEAQ (reference sequence). DNA for the CDR3: TGTGCCAGCAGCCAGGGACGGTTACTTAACACCGGGGAGCTGTTTTTT. Protein: CASSQGRLLNTGELFF.

This clone was seen only once. V and J are TRBV7-9 and TRBJ2-5; D uncertain. Germline assignment: CDR1 SEHNR and CDR2 FQNEAQ (reference sequence). The germline V and J ends were trimmed by 4 bases and 2 bases, with 5 bases remaining between them. The CDR3 extends over 12 amino acids. CDR3 in DNA: TGTGCCAGCAGCTGGGCACAAGAGACCCAGTACTTC. It is translated as CASSWAQETQYF.

V is TRBV15 and J is TRBJ2-3; D unclear. The CDR3 is 14 amino acids. CDR1 LNHNV and CDR2 YYDKDF come from the germline V gene (reference sequence). Trimming took off 3 bases at V and 1 base at J, with 8 bases between the two ends. CDR3 DNA sequence: TGTGCCACCAGCAGGGACGTCGGCACAGATACGCAGTATTTT. Translation: CATSRDVGTDTQYF. The complete variable domain, with remaining parts taken from reference TRBV15 and TRBJ2-3, reads DAMVIQNPRYQVTQFGKPVTLSCSQTLNHNVMYWYQQKSSQAPKLLFHYYDKDFNNEADTPDNFQSRRPNTSFCFLDIRSPGLGDTAMYLCATSRDVGTDTQYFGPGTRLTVL.

The chain couples TRBV7-8 to TRBJ2-3, with D perhaps TRBD1 (6 bases). CDR1 is SGHVS, CDR2 FQNEAQ, per germline. V was clipped by 0 bases and J by 1 base, with 17 bases between them. There are 18 residues in the CDR3. The CDR3 spells CASSLAFNQGTGTDTQYF. The DNA for the CDR3 is TGTGCCAGCAGCTTAGCTTTTAATCAGGGGACGGGCACAGATACGCAGTATTTT.

The J gene is TRBJ2-7, the V gene TRBV6-5; the match to TRBD2 covers 9 bases. J gave up 2 bases and V 0 bases, and 2 bases lay outside the gene matches. The CDR3 has 15 amino acids. Germline V gene data show CDR1 as MNHEY and CDR2 as SVGAGI. This CDR3 reads CASSYSASGAYEQYF. The DNA of the CDR3 is TGTGCCAGCAGTTACTCGGCTAGCGGGGCCTACGAGCAGTACTTC.

The V and J genes are TRBV30 and TRBJ1-3, with D possibly matching TRBD1 (5 bases). This CDR3 spans 14 amino acids. Trimming stripped 1 base from V and 6 bases from J, with 13 bases between. In germline, CDR1 is GTSNPN, CDR2 SVGIG (reference sequence). The CDR3 region is CAWSGWDRENTIYF. The CDR3 nucleotides are TGTGCCTGGAGTGGCTGGGACCGAGAAAACACCATATATTTT.

This chain links TRBV6-1 with TRBJ1-2, with 7 bases that match TRBD1. The CDR3 is 16 amino acids. The trim removed 4 bases at V and 4 bases at J, leaving 12 bases unmatched. Per germline, CDR1 MNHNS and CDR2 SASEGT. The CDR3: CASSVMPGRGIYGYTF. CDR3 nucleotides: TGTGCCAGCAGTGTTATGCCAGGCAGGGGGATCTATGGCTACACCTTC.

The chain combines TRBV6-1 with TRBJ1-2, with D perhaps TRBD1 (5 bases). CDR1 is MNHNS, CDR2 SASEGT, per germline. V lost 1 base and J 2 bases, leaving 8 bases between the germline ends. This CDR3 is built from 14 residues. CDR3 nucleotide sequence: TGTGCCAGCAGTGAAGGGGGACTCAACTATGGCTACACCTTC. Translation: CASSEGGLNYGYTF.

The rearrangement joins TRBV4-2 to TRBJ1-1, with D hard to call. The CDR3 totals 14 residues. Trimming cost V 1 base and J 2 bases, with 8 bases left between them. Germline V gene sequence: CDR1 LGHNA, CDR2 YNFKEQ. CDR3 loop: CASSQVGQNTEAFF. The CDR3 nucleotides read TGTGCCAGCAGCCAAGTCGGTCAAAACACTGAAGCTTTCTTT.

V and J are TRBV28 and TRBJ1-2; D is uncertain. Germline values: CDR1 MDHEN, CDR2 SYDVKM. The CDR3 extends over 13 amino acids. Trimming removed 2 bases from V and 0 bases from J, with 4 bases in between. The CDR3 spells CASSLTANYGYTF. As DNA, the CDR3 is TGTGCCAGCAGTTTAACAGCTAACTATGGCTACACCTTC.

The rearrangement uses TRBV11-3 and TRBJ2-3; 8 bases map to TRBD2. The CDR3 is 14 residues long. Germline CDR1 SGHNT, CDR2 YENEEA. The V and J ends lost 6 bases and 5 bases, in that order; junction bases with no gene match: 7. The DNA of the CDR3 is TGTGCCAGCAGTCCCAGCGGGAGTTTAGATACGCAGTATTTT. Its protein is CASSPSGSLDTQYF.

This clone was counted between two and nine times. This sequence joins TRBV27 and TRBJ2-3; no definite D call. The CDR3 sequence is 15 residues long. Germline loops: CDR1 MNHEY, CDR2 SMNVEV (reference sequence). V was cut by 1 base and J by 0 bases, with 8 bases left in between. The CDR3 DNA reads as TGTGCCAGCAGTTTATTAGCTACAAGCACAGATACGCAGTATTTT. The encoded protein is CASSLLATSTDTQYF.

The gene calls are TRBV3-1 (or the pseudogene TRBV3-2) and TRBJ2-1, with D possibly TRBD2 on 5 matching bases. The CDR3 has 15 residues. V was pared by 0 bases and J by 7 bases, with 13 bases between. The V gene's germline CDR1 is LGHDT and CDR2 YNNKEL (reference sequence). The CDR3 reads CASSQDAASSNEQFF. As DNA, the CDR3 is TGTGCCAGCAGCCAAGATGCGGCTAGCTCTAATGAGCAGTTCTTC.

The chain links TRBV4-1 to TRBJ2-2; 15 bases are a match to TRBD2. This CDR3 contains 18 residues. Germline V gene sequence: CDR1 MGHRA, CDR2 YSYEKL. J lost 4 bases, V lost 2 bases, and 5 bases had no gene match. In nucleotides, the CDR3 is TGCGCCAGCAGCCAATTGGGACTAGCGGGGGGATTCACCGGGGAGCTGTTTTTT. It specifies CASSQLGLAGGFTGELFF.

This clone has a handful of counts. The chain uses TRBV10-3 and TRBJ2-1; maybe TRBD1 (6 bases). V lost 8 bases, J lost 9 bases, and 14 bases lay in between. This CDR3 is 12 amino acids long. Germline V lookup: CDR1 ENHRY, CDR2 SYGVKD. CDR3 sequence reads: CAIRRTEGEQFF. CDR3 nucleotides: TGTGCCATCCGGAGGACAGAGGGTGAGCAGTTCTTC.

J is TRBJ2-2 and V is TRBV29-1, with D unresolved. The CDR3 has 13 amino acids. V shed 4 bases and J shed 1 base, with 7 bases lying between them. Germline V gene data show CDR1 as SQVTM and CDR2 as ANQGSEA. CDR3: CSVVRQNTGELFF. The CDR3 DNA reads as TGCAGCGTTGTTAGACAGAACACCGGGGAGCTGTTTTTT.

CDR3 sequence reads: CATSDPRDSRRETQYF. CDR3 DNA sequence: TGTGCCACCAGTGACCCAAGAGACTCCCGACGGGAGACCCAGTACTTC. The chain combines TRBV24-1 with TRBJ2-5; no reliable D call. The V end lost 4 bases, the J end lost 5 bases, and 19 bases lay between the germline ends. The CDR3 length is 16 residues. Germline lookup yields CDR1 KGHDR and CDR2 SFDVKD.

This clone was recorded once. V gene TRBV5-4 combines with J gene TRBJ1-1; D ambiguous. CDR3 length: 14 residues. Per germline, CDR1 SGHNT and CDR2 YYREEE (reference sequence). With 0 bases removed from V and 0 bases from J, the gap between germline ends came to 6 bases. The CDR3 protein is CASSLAQMNTEAFF. Written as DNA, the CDR3 is TGTGCCAGCAGCTTGGCTCAGATGAACACTGAAGCTTTCTTT.

This clone turned up a few times. The chain uses TRBV5-4 and TRBJ2-7; 12 nucleotides agree with TRBD2. Germline V lookup: CDR1 SGHNT, CDR2 YYREEE (reference sequence). CDR3 length: 14 amino acids. V was pared by 1 base and J by 7 bases, with 3 bases of the junction left unmatched. DNA of the CDR3: TGTGCCAGCAGCTTGCTAGCGGGGGGGCGTGAGCAGTACTTC. Protein sequence: CASSLLAGGREQYF.

The chain links TRBV5-1 to TRBJ2-1; D gene uncertain. The CDR3 runs to 13 residues. In germline, CDR1 is SGHRS, CDR2 YFSETQ. V was cut by 4 bases and J by 8 bases, with 13 bases left in between. CDR3 residues: CASSRSASDEQFF. The CDR3 nucleotides read TGCGCCAGCAGCCGCTCAGCGTCTGATGAGCAGTTCTTC.

V usage is TRBV3-1 (or the pseudogene TRBV3-2) and J usage is TRBJ1-4; no clear D gene. The CDR3 runs to 13 residues. V lost 0 bases to trimming and J lost 2 bases, with 1 base between them. CDR1 is LGHDT, CDR2 YNNKEL, per germline (reference sequence). In nucleotides, the CDR3 is TGTGCCAGCAGCCAAGACACTAATGAAAAACTGTTTTTT. This gives the protein CASSQDTNEKLFF.

This clone was recorded a few times. J is TRBJ2-1 and V is TRBV7-9; no definite D call. V lost 0 bases to trimming and J lost 4 bases, with 13 bases between them. CDR3 size: 16 residues. Germline CDR1 SEHNR, CDR2 FQNEAQ (reference sequence). CDR3 DNA sequence: TGTGCCAGCAGCTTAGCGGGATTCGTTATTTACAATGAGCAGTTCTTC. Its protein is CASSLAGFVIYNEQFF.

The V call is TRBV19, the J call TRBJ2-7, with 8 bases aligning to TRBD2. This CDR3 region has 13 residues. V lost 6 bases and J lost 4; bases outside the gene matches: 5. Germline assignment: CDR1 LNHDA and CDR2 SQIVND (reference sequence). CDR3 loop: CASSQAGEYEQYF. The CDR3 nucleotides read TGTGCCAGTAGCCAAGCGGGAGAGTACGAGCAGTACTTC.

The table lists this clone with a few counts. The CDR3 protein is CASSTGTPSSYEQYF. The CDR3 DNA reads TGTGCCAGCAGCACCGGGACACCAAGTTCCTACGAGCAGTACTTC. The chain carries TRBV9 and TRBJ2-7; D is possibly TRBD1 (6 bases). This CDR3 has 15 amino acids. The V end was cut by 4 bases, the J end by 1 base, with 15 bases between. Germline CDR1 SGDLS, CDR2 YYNGEE.

This clone was found once. The chain carries TRBV3-1 (or the pseudogene TRBV3-2) and TRBJ1-1; D ambiguous. The CDR3 totals 16 residues. Germline V gene lookup returns CDR1 LGHDT and CDR2 YNNKEL (reference sequence). V lost 1 base and J 2 bases, leaving 14 bases between the germline ends. The CDR3 loop is CASSQGELLPNTEAFF. The DNA for the CDR3 is TGTGCCAGCAGCCAAGGAGAACTCCTCCCCAACACTGAAGCTTTCTTT.

The chain employs TRBV19 and TRBJ1-5, with 12 bases fitting TRBD1. Trimming cost V 8 bases and J 1 base; bases outside gene matches: 9. Germline CDR1 and CDR2: LNHDA and SQIVND (reference sequence). The CDR3 is 17 amino acids. Written as DNA, the CDR3 is TGTGCCAGTGGGGGACAGGGGGCAAGCGGGAGCAATCAGCCCCAGCATTTT. Its protein is CASGGQGASGSNQPQHF.

The rearrangement uses TRBV27 and TRBJ1-1; D remains ambiguous. This CDR3 is built from 14 residues. V was trimmed by 6 bases and J by 1 base, leaving 12 bases between them. Looked up from germline, CDR1 is MNHEY and CDR2 is SMNVEV (reference sequence). CDR3 region: CASSPWTGNTEAFF. CDR3 in DNA: TGTGCCAGCAGCCCCTGGACGGGGAACACTGAAGCTTTCTTT.